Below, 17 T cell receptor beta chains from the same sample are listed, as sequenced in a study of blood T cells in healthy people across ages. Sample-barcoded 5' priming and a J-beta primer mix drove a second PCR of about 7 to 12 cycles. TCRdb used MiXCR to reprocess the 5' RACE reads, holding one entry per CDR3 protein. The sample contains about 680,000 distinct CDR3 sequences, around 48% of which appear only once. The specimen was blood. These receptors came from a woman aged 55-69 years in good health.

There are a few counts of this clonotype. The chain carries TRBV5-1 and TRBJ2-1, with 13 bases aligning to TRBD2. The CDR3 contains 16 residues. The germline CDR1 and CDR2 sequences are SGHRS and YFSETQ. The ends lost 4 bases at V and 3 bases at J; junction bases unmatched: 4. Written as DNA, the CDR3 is TGCGCCAGCAGCGAGGGACTAGCGGGATACTACAATGAGCAGTTCTTC. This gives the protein CASSEGLAGYYNEQFF.

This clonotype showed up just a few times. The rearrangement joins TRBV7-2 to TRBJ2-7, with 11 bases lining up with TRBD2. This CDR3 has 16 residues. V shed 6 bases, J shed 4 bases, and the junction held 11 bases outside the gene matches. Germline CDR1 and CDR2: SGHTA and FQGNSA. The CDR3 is CASRRPGLAAPYEQYF. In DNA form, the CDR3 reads TGTGCCAGCAGACGACCGGGACTAGCGGCTCCTTACGAGCAGTACTTC. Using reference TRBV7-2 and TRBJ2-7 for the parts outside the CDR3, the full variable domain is GAGVSQSPSNKVTEKGKDVELRCDPISGHTALYWYRQSLGQGLEFLIYFQGNSAPDKSGLPSDRFSAERTGGSVSTLTIQRTQQEDSAVYLCASRRPGLAAPYEQYFGPGTRLTVT.

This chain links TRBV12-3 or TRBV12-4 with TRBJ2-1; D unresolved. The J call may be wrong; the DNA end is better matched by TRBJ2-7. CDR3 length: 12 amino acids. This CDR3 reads CASRPSYNEQYF. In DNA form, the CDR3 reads TGTGCCAGCAGACCCTCCTACAATGAGCAGTACTTC.

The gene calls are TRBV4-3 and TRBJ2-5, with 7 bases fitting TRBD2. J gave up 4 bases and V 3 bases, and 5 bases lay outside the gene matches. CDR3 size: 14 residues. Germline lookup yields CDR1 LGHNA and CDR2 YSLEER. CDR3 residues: CASSQERGGETQYF. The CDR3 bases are TGCGCCAGCAGCCAGGAGCGGGGAGGAGAGACCCAGTACTTC.

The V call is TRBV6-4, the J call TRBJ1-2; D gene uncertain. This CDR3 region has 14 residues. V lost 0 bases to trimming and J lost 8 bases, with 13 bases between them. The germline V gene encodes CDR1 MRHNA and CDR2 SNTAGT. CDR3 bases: TGTGCCAGCAGTGACTCGAGCGGGATCGGCGGCTACACCTTC. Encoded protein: CASSDSSGIGGYTF.

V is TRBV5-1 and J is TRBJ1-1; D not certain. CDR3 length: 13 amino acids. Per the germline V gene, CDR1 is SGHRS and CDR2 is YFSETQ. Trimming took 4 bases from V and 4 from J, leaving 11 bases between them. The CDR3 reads CASSAPLRTEAFF. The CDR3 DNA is TGCGCCAGCAGCGCACCCCTACGCACTGAAGCTTTCTTT.

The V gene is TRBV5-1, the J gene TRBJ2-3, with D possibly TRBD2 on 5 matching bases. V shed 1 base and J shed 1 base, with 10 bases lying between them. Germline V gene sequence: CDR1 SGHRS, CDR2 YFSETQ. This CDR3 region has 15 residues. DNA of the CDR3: TGCGCCAGCAGCTTGATGGGAGTTCGCACAGATACGCAGTATTTT. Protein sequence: CASSLMGVRTDTQYF.

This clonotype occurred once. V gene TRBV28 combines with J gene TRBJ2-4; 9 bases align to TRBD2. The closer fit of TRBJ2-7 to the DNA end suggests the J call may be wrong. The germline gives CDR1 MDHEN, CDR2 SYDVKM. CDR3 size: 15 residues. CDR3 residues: CASSSASSGRYEQYF. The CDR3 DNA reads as TGTGCCAGCAGCTCCGCTAGTAGCGGGAGATACGAGCAGTACTTC.

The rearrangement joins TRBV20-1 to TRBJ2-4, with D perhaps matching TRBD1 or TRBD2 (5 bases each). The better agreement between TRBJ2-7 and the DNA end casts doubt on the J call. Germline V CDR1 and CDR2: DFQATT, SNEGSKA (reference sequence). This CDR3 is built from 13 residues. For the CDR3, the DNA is TGCAGTGCTTCTCCGGGGCCGCCATACGAGCAGTACTTC. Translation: CSASPGPPYEQYF.

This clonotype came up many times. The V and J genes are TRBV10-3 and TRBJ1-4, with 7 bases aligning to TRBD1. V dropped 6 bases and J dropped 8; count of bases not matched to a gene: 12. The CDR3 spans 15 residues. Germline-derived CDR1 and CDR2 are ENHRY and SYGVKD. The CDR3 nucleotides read TGTGCCATCAGCTCGACAGGGAAGTTAGGGGAAAAACTGTTTTTT. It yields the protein CAISSTGKLGEKLFF.

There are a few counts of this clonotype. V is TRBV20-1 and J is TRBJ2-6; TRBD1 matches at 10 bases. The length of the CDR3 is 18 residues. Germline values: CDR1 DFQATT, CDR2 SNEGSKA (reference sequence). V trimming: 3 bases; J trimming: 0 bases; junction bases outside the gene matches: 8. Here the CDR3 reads CSASWGQGRLSGANVLTF. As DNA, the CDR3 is TGCAGTGCTAGTTGGGGACAGGGGCGCCTCTCTGGGGCCAACGTCCTGACTTTC.

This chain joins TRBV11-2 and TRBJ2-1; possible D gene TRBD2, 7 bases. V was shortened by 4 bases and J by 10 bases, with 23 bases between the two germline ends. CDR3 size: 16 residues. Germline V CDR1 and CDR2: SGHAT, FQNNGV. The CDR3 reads CASSSEPGRGAYEQFF. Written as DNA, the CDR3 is TGTGCCAGCAGCTCCGAACCGGGTCGGGGGGCCTACGAGCAGTTCTTC.

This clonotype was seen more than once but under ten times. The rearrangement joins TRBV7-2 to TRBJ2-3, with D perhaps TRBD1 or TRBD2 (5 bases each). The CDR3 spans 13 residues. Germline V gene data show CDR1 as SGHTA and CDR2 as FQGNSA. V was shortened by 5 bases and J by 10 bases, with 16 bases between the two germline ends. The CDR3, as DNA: TGTGCCAGCAGCCTGCTCGGTGGGGGTTCGCAGTATTTT. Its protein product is CASSLLGGGSQYF.

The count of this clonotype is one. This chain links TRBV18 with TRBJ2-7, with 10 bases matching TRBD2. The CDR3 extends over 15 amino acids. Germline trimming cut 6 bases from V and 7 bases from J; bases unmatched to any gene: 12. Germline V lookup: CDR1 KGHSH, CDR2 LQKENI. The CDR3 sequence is CASSPGLAFYNEQYF. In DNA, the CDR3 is TGTGCCAGCTCGCCGGGACTAGCGTTCTACAATGAGCAGTACTTC. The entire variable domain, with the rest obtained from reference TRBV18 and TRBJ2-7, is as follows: NAGVMQNPRHLVRRRGQEARLRCSPMKGHSHVYWYRQLPEEGLKFMVYLQKENIIDESGMPKERFSAEFPKEGPSILRIQQVVRGDSAAYFCASSPGLAFYNEQYFGPGTRLTVT.

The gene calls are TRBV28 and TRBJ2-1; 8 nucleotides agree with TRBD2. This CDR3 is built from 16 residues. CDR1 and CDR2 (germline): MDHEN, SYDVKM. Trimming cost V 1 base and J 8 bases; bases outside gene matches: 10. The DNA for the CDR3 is TGTGCCAGCAGTTTATCCCTTAGCGGGATCGCGGATGAGCAGTTCTTC. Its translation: CASSLSLSGIADEQFF.

The CDR3 protein is CASALTGTGTYEQYF. DNA for the CDR3: TGTGCCAGCGCTCTAACCGGGACAGGGACGTACGAGCAGTACTTC. The genes are TRBV4-2 and TRBJ2-7, with 9 bases lining up with TRBD1. Germline CDR1 is LGHNA and CDR2 is YNFKEQ. The V segment lost 8 bases and the J segment 4 bases; nucleotides outside the gene matches: 12. This CDR3 comprises 15 residues.

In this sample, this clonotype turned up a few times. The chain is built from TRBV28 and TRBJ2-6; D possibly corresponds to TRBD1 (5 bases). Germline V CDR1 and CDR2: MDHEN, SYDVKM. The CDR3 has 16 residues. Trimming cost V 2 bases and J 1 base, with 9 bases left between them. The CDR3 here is CASSLISGSGANVLTF. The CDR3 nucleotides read TGTGCCAGCAGTTTAATTTCAGGGTCTGGGGCCAACGTCCTGACTTTC.